The rows below give T cell receptor beta chains drawn from one sample of a study of T cell repertoires in cytomegalovirus infection. One entry per CDR3 protein results from TCRdb running MiXCR on the reads. The repertoire includes fewer than 200,000 distinct CDR3 sequences, 14% of them detected once, and 25% to 30% sits in the top ten. The sequenced material came from PBMCs. The receptors originated from a human donor in good health (CMV status not recorded). Some clones in this sample may be carry-over from other donors' samples. CDR3s include the opening cysteine and the closing phenylalanine or tryptophan. The D gene is left open where the match is weak. Clone size, where shown, is once, few, many, or a class for clones that have expanded.

j_call d_call clone_size v_call cdr3_aa cdr3_nt
TRBJ2-5 - many TRBV12-3/TRBV12-4 CASSSHRAFQETQYF TGTGCCAGCAGTTCCCACAGGGCTTTCCAAGAGACCCAGTACTTC
TRBJ1-1 - few TRBV6-5 CASSYVPTNTEAFF TGTGCCAGCAGTTACGTACCGACGAACACTGAAGCTTTCTTT
TRBJ2-7 - many TRBV7-2 CASSKGGIPYEQYF TGTGCCAGCAGCAAAGGGGGGATTCCGTACGAGCAGTACTTC
TRBJ2-7 TRBD2 many TRBV28 CASDGTSGLENEQYF TGTGCCAGCGACGGGACTAGCGGTTTGGAGAACGAGCAGTACTTC
TRBJ1-5 - - TRBV15 CATSRVVGQGVQPQHF TGTGCCACCAGCAGAGTAGTCGGGCAGGGAGTACAGCCCCAGCATTTT
TRBJ2-2 TRBD2 many TRBV6-2/TRBV6-3 CASSYSSSGRGELFF TGTGCCAGCAGTTACAGTTCTAGCGGGAGAGGGGAGCTGTTTTTT
TRBJ2-3 TRBD1 many TRBV6-6 CASSSPGQWGQDTQYF TGTGCCAGCAGTTCCCCGGGACAGTGGGGCCAGGATACGCAGTATTTT
TRBJ2-1 - once TRBV24-1 CATSGQTSYNEQFF TGTGCCACCAGTGGACAGACGTCCTACAATGAGCAGTTCTTC
TRBJ2-7 - few TRBV20-1 CSARLGPGEQYF TGCAGTGCCCGACTAGGGCCTGGCGAGCAGTACTTC
TRBJ1-1 - many TRBV10-3 CAIREGKGAEAFF TGTGCCATCAGGGAGGGGAAGGGGGCTGAAGCTTTCTTT
TRBJ1-1 - - TRBV15 CATSRDGTLFTEAFF TGTGCCACCAGCAGAGACGGGACACTGTTCACTGAAGCTTTCTTT
TRBJ1-4 - few TRBV11-2 CASSSLMGGHEKLFF TGTGCCAGCAGCTCTCTTATGGGGGGACATGAAAAACTGTTTTTT
TRBJ2-1 - - TRBV5-1 CASSWDLSGYNEQFF TGCGCCAGCAGCTGGGACCTTTCGGGCTACAATGAGCAGTTCTTC
TRBJ1-5 TRBD1 - TRBV28 CASSTRDRGFNQPQHF TGTGCCAGCAGTACCCGGGACAGGGGGTTCAATCAGCCCCAGCATTTT